This TCR beta chain emerged from a study of beta chain features in type 1 diabetes. General study results and limits: In every one of the four CD4+ subsets, TCRB CDR3s were moderately but significantly shorter in Type 1 diabetes patients. Fewer junction insertions and more nucleotide deletions appeared in type 1 diabetes patients.

Naive, central memory, regulatory and stem cell-like memory cells within the CD4+ compartment were sorted using CD45RO/CCR7/CD25/CD127/CD95/CD27. Comments on this clone: Its target is not known.

Expressed TCRB transcripts were sequenced, since all the RNA that had been isolated was reverse transcribed. Method: immunoSEQ multiplex PCR; TCRdb's copy keeps in-frame clones and lacks some. The sample has roughly 450,000 clones; over 11% are singletons. Germline values: CDR1 SGHAT, CDR2 FQNNGV. The V end lost 5 bases, the J end lost 6 bases, and 18 bases lay between the germline ends. This CDR3 has 15 amino acids. The source of this sequence is a man aged 25 to 45 in good health. This chain uses TRBV11-2 with TRBJ2-3; D may be TRBD1 or TRBD2 (5 bases each). Sample: naive CD4+ T cells from blood. The CDR3, as DNA: TGTGCCAGCAGCAAAGGCCGGGATCACAGGGATACGCAGTATTTT. This encodes CASSKGRDHRDTQYF.